This T cell receptor beta chain was found in a study of T-cell memory formation after mild COVID-19. Background on the study: The two donors had largely donor-specific TCR clusters.

General study results and limits: Day 15 to 85 contracting clones showed balanced CD4/CD8; later expanders leaned CD4+. Within pre-infection memory, some responding clones were found, suggesting cross-reactive memory joined. CD4+ contracting clones lay mainly in CM and EM, CD8+ ones in EMRA.

The V gene end was trimmed by 7 bases and the J gene end by 5 bases; junction bases not matched to a gene: 6. Germline CDR1 SEHNR, CDR2 FQNEAQ (reference sequence). The CDR3 extends over 15 amino acids. Concerning this clonotype: Its antigen remains unidentified.

TCRdb re-called the 5' RACE reads with MiXCR, one entry per CDR3 protein. The repertoire holds under 450,000 distinct CDR3 sequences, with 20% as singletons. V is TRBV7-9 and J is TRBJ2-1; 12 bases match TRBD1. This TCR derives from a man aged 18-30 years who had mild COVID-19 (a few samples of this study predate the infection). Cell type and time point are not known. The sequenced sample consisted of PBMCs or a T cell subset sorted from them (not recorded which). The CDR3 loop is CASISGQGAHNEQFF. CDR3 DNA sequence: TGTGCCAGCATCTCGGGACAGGGGGCCCACAATGAGCAGTTCTTC.